This T cell receptor beta chain came from a study of STAT5B mutations in CD4+ large granular lymphocyte leukemia. The CDR3 consists of 19 residues. The germline V and J ends were trimmed by 3 bases and 0 bases, with 18 bases remaining between them. Germline V gene lookup returns CDR1 SEHNR and CDR2 FQNEAQ (reference sequence). Generated by immunoSEQ multiplex PCR, the TCRdb table keeps only in-frame clones and is missing some. The data contain 25,000 to 40,000 clones, approximately 81% of them seen just once; the ten biggest clones take up roughly 0.3%. The specimen sequenced was CD4+ T cells from blood buffy coats. The rearrangement links TRBV7-9 to TRBJ1-6; tentative D call: TRBD1 (5 bases). This sequence was found in a human donor in good health. DNA for the CDR3: TGTGCCAGCAGCTTTTGGGGTGGGACTGGAAGCTCCTATAATTCACCCCTCCACTTT. Translation: CASSFWGGTGSSYNSPLHF.